These 31 T cell receptor beta chains originate from one sample sequenced in a study of identical twins. Using its own MiXCR run on the 5' RACE reads, TCRdb lists one record per CDR3 protein. The sample holds hundreds of thousands of distinct CDR3 sequences, about 9.4% seen once. The data were also submitted as part of a second study, on yellow fever vaccine responses in identical twins.

The source material was PBMCs. The receptors derive from a woman under 30 in good health.

The sample holds many counts of this clonotype. The chain carries TRBV21-1 and TRBJ2-1. TRBV21-1 is a documented pseudogene. The CDR3 contains 15 residues. In DNA form, the CDR3 reads TGTGCCAGCAGCAGACTGTTGGACTCCTACAATGAGCAGTTCTTC. It is translated as CASSRLLDSYNEQFF.

This clonotype was counted only a few times. This sequence joins TRBV29-1 and TRBJ2-3, with D uncertain. Trimming left V 1 base short and J 4 bases short, with 6 bases between. Germline loops: CDR1 SQVTM, CDR2 ANQGSEA. This CDR3 is built from 12 residues. For the CDR3, the DNA is TGCAGCGTTGAAGTCTCCGCAGATACGCAGTATTTT. Translating gives CSVEVSADTQYF.

This clonotype was observed a few times. The V call is TRBV7-6, the J call TRBJ2-3; unclear D gene. V gave up 3 bases and J gave up 1 base, with 8 bases separating them. CDR1 SGHVS and CDR2 FNYEAQ come from the germline V gene. The CDR3 extends over 14 amino acids. The CDR3 sequence is CASSFTDGTDTQYF. The CDR3 nucleotides are TGTGCCAGCAGCTTCACAGACGGCACAGATACGCAGTATTTT. The full variable domain, in which reference TRBV7-6 and TRBJ2-3 provide the parts outside the CDR3, is GAGVSQSPRYKVTKRGQDVALRCDPISGHVSLYWYRQALGQGPEFLTYFNYEAQQDKSGLPNDRFSAERPEGSISTLTIQRTEQRDSAMYRCASSFTDGTDTQYFGPGTRLTVL.

This sequence joins TRBV5-6 and TRBJ2-4; 8 bases are shared with TRBD1. Germline CDR1 and CDR2: SGHDT and YYEEEE. J was trimmed by 3 bases and V by 1 base; bases with no gene match: 3. The CDR3 is 15 residues long. The CDR3 sequence: CASSLQGAGKNIQYF. The CDR3 nucleotides read TGTGCCAGCAGCTTGCAGGGGGCCGGCAAAAACATTCAGTACTTC.

This clonotype was seen at least ten times. The chain uses TRBV20-1 and TRBJ1-1; 8 bases align to TRBD1. The V gene's germline CDR1 is DFQATT and CDR2 SNEGSKA (reference sequence). Trimming at V came to 3 bases and at J to 1 base, leaving 7 bases not matched to a gene. CDR3 size: 15 residues. The CDR3 coding sequence is TGCAGTGCTAGTAGCAGGGGGCGAGAGAACACTGAAGCTTTCTTT. Protein sequence: CSASSRGRENTEAFF.

The V gene is TRBV5-5, the J gene TRBJ2-3; D may be TRBD1 (8 bases). V lost 0 bases and J 8 bases, leaving 19 bases between the germline ends. The CDR3 covers 16 residues. Per the germline V gene, CDR1 is SGHKS and CDR2 is YYEKEE (reference sequence). CDR3 loop: CASSLGTGTGLGTQYF. Written as DNA, the CDR3 is TGTGCCAGCAGCTTGGGGACAGGGACAGGACTAGGTACGCAGTATTTT. Supplemented by reference TRBV5-5 and TRBJ2-3, the full variable domain reads DAGVTQSPTHLIKTRGQQVTLRCSPISGHKSVSWYQQVLGQGPQFIFQYYEKEERGRGNFPDRFSARQFPNYSSELNVNALLLGDSALYLCASSLGTGTGLGTQYFGPGTRLTVL.

This clonotype was detected only a few times. This sequence joins TRBV6-1 and TRBJ2-2, with 11 bases matching TRBD2. Germline CDR1 and CDR2: MNHNS and SASEGT. Trimming removed 8 bases from V and 4 bases from J; junction bases left unmatched: 6. The length of the CDR3 is 15 residues. This CDR3 is CASALLAGGTGELFF. The CDR3 DNA reads as TGTGCCAGCGCCCTTCTAGCGGGGGGCACCGGGGAGCTGTTTTTT.

The chain employs TRBV4-3 and TRBJ2-7; D uncertain. Germline V gives CDR1 LGHNA, CDR2 YSLEER. Trimming pared 5 bases from V and 3 bases from J, leaving 11 bases between. The CDR3 covers 13 residues. DNA of the CDR3: TGCGCCAGCAGCTACCGACTCGACTACGAGCAGTACTTC. Its protein product is CASSYRLDYEQYF.

This clonotype was observed a few times. A junction end diverges from the germline sequence, so it may reflect a read error. The V gene is TRBV28, the J gene TRBJ2-1, with D maybe TRBD1 (6 bases). Germline CDR1 MDHEN, CDR2 SYDVKM. The CDR3 has 12 amino acids. The CDR3 protein is CASSSGQRQYLF. The CDR3 DNA follows: TGTGCCAGCAGTTCCGGACAGAGACAGTACCTCTTC.

The J gene is TRBJ2-3, the V gene TRBV6-5; 8 bases line up with TRBD2. Looked up from germline, CDR1 is MNHEY and CDR2 is SVGAGI. Trimming removed 4 bases from V and 0 bases from J; junction bases left unmatched: 9. This CDR3 has 17 residues. The chain's CDR3 is CASSSPVAGISTDTQYF. CDR3 nucleotides: TGTGCCAGCAGTTCCCCTGTAGCGGGGATAAGCACAGATACGCAGTATTTT.

This clonotype was picked up a small number of times. The chain uses TRBV6-2 or TRBV6-3 and TRBJ2-4, with D perhaps TRBD1 or TRBD2 (5 bases each). The CDR3 has 15 amino acids. The germline V gene has CDR1 MNHEY and CDR2 SVGEGT. The V end lost 5 bases, the J end lost 4 bases, and 15 bases lay between the germline ends. CDR3 loop: CASSPIGAKKNIQYF. CDR3 nucleotides: TGTGCCAGCAGTCCCATCGGGGCCAAAAAAAACATTCAGTACTTC.

V is TRBV11-2 and J is TRBJ1-1, with D hard to call. The CDR3 loop spans 16 amino acids. CDR1 is SGHAT, CDR2 FQNNGV, per germline. Trimming took off 4 bases at V and 1 base at J, with 16 bases between the two ends. DNA of the CDR3: TGTGCCAGCAGCTCATTCCAGTTTGCTAGGAACACTGAAGCTTTCTTT. It codes for CASSSFQFARNTEAFF. The full variable domain, completed using reference TRBV11-2 and TRBJ1-1, is EAGVAQSPRYKIIEKRQSVAFWCNPISGHATLYWYQQILGQGPKLLIQFQNNGVVDDSQLPKDRFSAERLKGVDSTLKIQPAKLEDSAVYLCASSSFQFARNTEAFFGQGTRLTVV.

This clonotype occurred many times. The J gene is TRBJ1-6, the V gene TRBV12-3 or TRBV12-4; D perhaps matches TRBD1 (6 bases). The CDR3 sequence is 16 residues long. Between the trimmed V and J ends, which lost 7 bases and 6 bases, there was a span of 19 bases. The CDR3 here is CASTYRTGHPNSPLHF. In nucleotides, the CDR3 is TGTGCCAGCACCTATCGTACGGGACACCCTAATTCACCCCTCCACTTT.

The chain joins TRBV5-1 to TRBJ2-3; 13 nucleotides agree with TRBD2. CDR1 and CDR2 from the germline V gene are SGHRS and YFSETQ. V lost 5 bases to trimming and J lost 4 bases; unmatched junction nucleotides: 7. The CDR3 runs 16 residues. CDR3 amino acids: CASSLVLAGGPDTQYF. The DNA of the CDR3 is TGCGCCAGCAGTCTAGTACTAGCGGGGGGGCCAGATACGCAGTATTTT.

This clonotype was counted between two and nine times. This chain uses TRBV27 with TRBJ1-1; D possibly corresponds to TRBD1 (5 bases). Deletions cut 7 bases from V and 5 bases from J, with 8 bases between. Germline lookup yields CDR1 MNHEY and CDR2 SMNVEV (reference sequence). The CDR3 runs to 11 residues. The CDR3 nucleotides read TGTGCCAGCACGGGGCGAACTGAAGCTTTCTTT. Translation gives CASTGRTEAFF.

The rearrangement links TRBV30 to TRBJ2-3; D remains ambiguous. V was cut by 0 bases and J by 5 bases, with 9 bases left in between. The CDR3 loop spans 13 amino acids. Germline CDR1 GTSNPN, CDR2 SVGIG (reference sequence). CDR3 bases: TGTGCCTGGAGTGTACGTTGTGAAGATACGCAGTATTTT. It yields the protein CAWSVRCEDTQYF.

V usage is TRBV7-2 and J usage is TRBJ2-5, with 13 bases aligning to TRBD2. With 4 bases clipped from V and 3 bases from J, the junction kept 2 bases outside the gene matches. The CDR3 runs 15 residues. Per germline, CDR1 SGHTA and CDR2 FQGNSA. CDR3 nucleotides: TGTGCCAGCAGCTGGGGACTAGCGGGAAAAGAGACCCAGTACTTC. It is translated as CASSWGLAGKETQYF.

V is TRBV20-1 and J is TRBJ2-7; TRBD1 might be the D (6 bases). This CDR3 region has 15 residues. The V and J ends lost 2 bases and 0 bases respectively, with 14 bases between them. Germline lookup yields CDR1 DFQATT and CDR2 SNEGSKA (reference sequence). In nucleotides, the CDR3 is TGCAGTGCTAGATCTTATGGGGGCAGCTCCTACGAGCAGTACTTC. This gives the protein CSARSYGGSSYEQYF.

This clonotype was counted a few times. The rearrangement joins TRBV29-1 to TRBJ1-2; 7 bases fit TRBD1. CDR1 is SQVTM and CDR2 is ANQGSEA in the germline V gene. With V trimmed by 7 bases and J by 6 bases, 11 bases remained unmatched. This CDR3 has 13 amino acids. The CDR3 sequence is CSGRDRETNGYTF. The CDR3, as DNA: TGCAGCGGGAGAGACAGGGAAACAAATGGCTACACCTTC.

The table lists this clonotype with a few counts. V is TRBV10-3 and J is TRBJ2-2; D gene unclear. The germline V gene encodes CDR1 ENHRY and CDR2 SYGVKD. V was clipped by 8 bases and J by 2 bases, with 6 bases between them. The CDR3 extends over 12 amino acids. DNA of the CDR3: TGTGCCATCGGCGGAAACACCGGGGAGCTGTTTTTT. It specifies CAIGGNTGELFF.

The chain uses TRBV20-1 and TRBJ2-6; 13 nucleotides line up with TRBD2. The CDR3 has 17 residues. Germline trimming cut 5 bases from V and 3 bases from J; bases unmatched to any gene: 7. From germline, CDR1 is DFQATT and CDR2 SNEGSKA (reference sequence). The CDR3 DNA is TGCAGTGCTTCCGGGACTAGCGGGATAGGTGGGGCCAACGTCCTGACTTTC. Its protein is CSASGTSGIGGANVLTF.

The chain is built from TRBV20-1 and TRBJ2-7; D is unresolved. Germline CDR1 and CDR2: DFQATT and SNEGSKA (reference sequence). The V gene lost 6 bases and the J gene lost 1 base, with 13 bases spanning the gap. The CDR3 is 13 amino acids. CDR3: CSAVVGVSYEQYF. CDR3 DNA: TGCAGTGCAGTGGTTGGGGTATCCTACGAGCAGTACTTC.

At least ten counts were recorded for this clonotype. V and J are TRBV7-2 and TRBJ2-3; possibly TRBD1 for D (5 bases). V was cut by 6 bases and J by 5 bases, with 15 bases left in between. This CDR3 is built from 14 residues. Germline CDR1 SGHTA, CDR2 FQGNSA. Written as DNA, the CDR3 is TGTGCCAGCAGTGACCCCAGGGCTCAAGATACGCAGTATTTT. It is translated as CASSDPRAQDTQYF.

In its sample, this clonotype was seen a few times. The rearrangement uses TRBV5-6 and TRBJ2-7; 7 bases map to TRBD1. Germline V lookup: CDR1 SGHDT, CDR2 YYEEEE. This CDR3 is built from 14 residues. V dropped 4 bases and J dropped 1; count of bases not matched to a gene: 5. CDR3 nucleotide sequence: TGTGCCAGCAGCGAAACAGGGGAGTCCTACGAGCAGTACTTC. It yields the protein CASSETGESYEQYF.

A word on this clonotype: A much larger clone is a single base away; this may be a read error. The chain is built from TRBV7-8 and TRBJ2-3; the D is unclear. Germline values: CDR1 SGHVS, CDR2 FQNEAQ. Trimming stripped 8 bases from V and 1 base from J, with 1 base between. The length of the CDR3 is 10 residues. CDR3 residues: CASGTDTQYF. In nucleotides, the CDR3 is TGTGCCAGCGGCACAGATACGCAGTATTTT.

This clonotype has just a few counts. The chain couples TRBV10-3 to TRBJ2-5, with D possibly being TRBD2 (5 bases). The CDR3 has 16 residues. Trimming took off 2 bases at V and 2 bases at J, with 15 bases between the two ends. CDR1 is ENHRY and CDR2 is SYGVKD in the germline V gene. CDR3 region: CAISEQAGGLQETQYF. CDR3 DNA sequence: TGTGCCATCAGTGAGCAGGCAGGAGGCCTACAAGAGACCCAGTACTTC.

The V call is TRBV27, the J call TRBJ2-3, with 9 bases that match TRBD2. The CDR3 totals 16 residues. The V and J ends lost 3 bases and 1 base, in that order; junction bases with no gene match: 5. Germline lookup yields CDR1 MNHEY and CDR2 SMNVEV (reference sequence). CDR3 protein: CASSFSGRRGTDTQYF. The CDR3 DNA reads as TGTGCCAGCAGTTTTAGCGGGAGACGCGGCACAGATACGCAGTATTTT.

This clonotype was observed a handful of times. The chain combines TRBV12-3 or TRBV12-4 with TRBJ2-1, with a weak D call TRBD2 (7 bases). V was trimmed by 3 bases and J by 0 bases, leaving 18 bases between them. The CDR3 sequence is 18 residues long. Here the CDR3 DNA reads TGTGCCAGCAGTTTTGGGGGGCCGGGCGGGAGCTCCTACAATGAGCAGTTCTTC. Encoded protein: CASSFGGPGGSSYNEQFF.

The table lists this clonotype with many counts. The chain links TRBV2 to TRBJ2-1, with D hard to call. Germline V gives CDR1 SNHLY, CDR2 FYNNEI. The germline V and J ends were trimmed by 7 bases and 5 bases, with 6 bases remaining between them. CDR3 size: 11 residues. In nucleotides, the CDR3 is TGTGCCAGCACCCCAAACAATGAGCAGTTCTTC. As protein: CASTPNNEQFF.

There are a few counts of this clonotype. The chain couples TRBV7-9 to TRBJ2-4; 7 positions agree with TRBD1. The CDR3 totals 15 residues. V shed 0 bases, J shed 5 bases, and the junction held 4 bases outside the gene matches. Germline lookup yields CDR1 SEHNR and CDR2 FQNEAQ (reference sequence). The DNA for the CDR3 is TGTGCCAGCAGCTTAGCCCTGGGACAGCAAAACATTCAGTACTTC. It encodes CASSLALGQQNIQYF.

This clonotype was seen more than once but under ten times. This chain links TRBV10-3 with TRBJ2-7; no clear D. The germline V gene has CDR1 ENHRY and CDR2 SYGVKD. V shed 2 bases and J shed 1 base, with 6 bases lying between them. The CDR3 consists of 13 residues. The CDR3 DNA follows: TGTGCCATCAGTGAGGAAGATTCCTACGAGCAGTACTTC. It translates to CAISEEDSYEQYF.